Each of the 10 T cell receptor beta chains below was sequenced from the same sample in a study of CD8+CD57+ T cells in acquired aplastic anemia (dated by TCRdb to between 2018 and 2020). Patients chosen for sequencing had shown expansion of CD8+CD57+ cells by flow cytometry. Sequencing instrument: Illumina HiSeq 2000. Genomic DNA served as template for TCR beta VDJ combination and CDR3 sequence profiling. TCRdb cleaned the public reads at Q25 with fastp, built clones with MiXCR and kept in-frame beta chains. Each CDR3 protein gets just one entry, which takes the most common genes and DNA from the rows behind it. This sample lists more than 150,000 distinct CDR3 sequences; around 45% were detected once. Jointly, the top ten make up about 9.5% of the sample. Specimen: sorted CD4+, CD8+, or CD8+CD57+ T cells (not recorded which) from PBMCs. The receptors were sampled from a human donor with aplastic anemia.

This clonotype is a singleton in its sample. The chain is built from TRBV10-3 and TRBJ1-5; D unclear. Trimming removed 3 bases at V and 2 bases at J, with 14 bases between. Germline V gene data show CDR1 as ENHRY and CDR2 as SYGVKD. The CDR3 spans 16 residues. The CDR3 reads CAISDLGPQRNQPQHF. CDR3 in DNA: TGTGCCATCAGTGATTTAGGCCCACAACGCAATCAGCCCCAGCATTTT.

The V call is TRBV7-8, the J call TRBJ2-1; the D gene could be TRBD1 or TRBD2 (5 bases each). Germline-derived CDR1 and CDR2 are SGHVS and FQNEAQ. CDR3 size: 15 residues. V was pared by 6 bases and J by 3 bases, with 15 bases between. CDR3 amino acids: CASSRELGVYNEQFF. In nucleotides, the CDR3 is TGTGCCAGCAGTCGTGAGTTGGGGGTCTACAATGAGCAGTTCTTC.

The chain has TRBV29-1 and TRBJ2-1; 13 positions match TRBD2. Germline values: CDR1 SQVTM, CDR2 ANQGSEA. The V gene end was trimmed by 4 bases and the J gene end by 6 bases; junction bases not matched to a gene: 3. The CDR3 totals 14 residues. The CDR3 coding sequence is TGCAGCGTTGGGACTAGCGGGAGTGGCAATGAGCAGTTCTTC. Its protein product is CSVGTSGSGNEQFF.

The genes are TRBV10-1 and TRBJ2-1, with 8 bases fitting TRBD2. V lost 6 bases and J lost 2; bases outside the gene matches: 3. This CDR3 region has 14 residues. The germline gives CDR1 WNHNN, CDR2 SYGVQD (reference sequence). CDR3 sequence reads: CASRTSEAYNEQFF. CDR3 DNA sequence: TGCGCCAGCAGGACTAGCGAGGCCTACAATGAGCAGTTCTTC.

The chain couples TRBV7-2 to TRBJ2-2; the D call may be TRBD1 or TRBD2 (5 bases each). Deletions cut 6 bases from V and 5 bases from J, with 7 bases between. Germline values: CDR1 SGHTA, CDR2 FQGNSA. CDR3 size: 12 residues. The CDR3 sequence: CASRGVTGELFF. The CDR3 nucleotides are TGTGCCAGCAGGGGGGTTACCGGGGAGCTGTTTTTT.

The J gene is TRBJ2-5, the V gene TRBV12-3 or TRBV12-4; 8 nucleotides align to TRBD2. The CDR3 loop spans 15 amino acids. J gave up 5 bases and V 3 bases, and 8 bases lay outside the gene matches. CDR3 sequence (DNA): TGTGCCAGCAGTTTCTACCGGGAGGGCCGGGAGACCCAGTACTTC. Translation: CASSFYREGRETQYF.

This chain uses TRBV10-3 with TRBJ2-1; D is uncertain. The CDR3 runs to 8 residues. The germline V and J ends were trimmed by 2 bases and 13 bases, with 0 bases remaining between them. Germline V gene lookup returns CDR1 ENHRY and CDR2 SYGVKD. CDR3 bases: TGTGCCATCAGTGAGCAGTTCTTC. Its translation is CAISEQFF.

This chain connects TRBV29-1 to TRBJ1-2; possible D gene TRBD1, 5 bases. The V end was cut by 7 bases, the J end by 2 bases, with 11 bases between. This CDR3 contains 12 residues. The germline gives CDR1 SQVTM, CDR2 ANQGSEA. DNA for the CDR3: TGCAGCGGACAGACGAGAAACTATGGCTACACCTTC. This encodes CSGQTRNYGYTF.

This clonotype has ten or more counts. The chain recombines TRBV24-1 with TRBJ1-1; the D is unclear. The germline gives CDR1 KGHDR, CDR2 SFDVKD. There are 13 residues in the CDR3. V was clipped by 2 bases and J by 0 bases, with 3 bases between them. DNA for the CDR3: TGTGCCACCAGTGATTACATGAACACTGAAGCTTTCTTT. Translated: CATSDYMNTEAFF.

The chain has TRBV7-9 and TRBJ2-2, with D unresolved. The CDR3 runs 13 residues. Germline V CDR1 and CDR2: SEHNR, FQNEAQ (reference sequence). V lost 2 bases, J lost 4 bases, and 5 bases lay in between. The CDR3 DNA is TGTGCCAGCAGCTTACGACCCACCGGGGAGCTGTTTTTT. It is translated as CASSLRPTGELFF.